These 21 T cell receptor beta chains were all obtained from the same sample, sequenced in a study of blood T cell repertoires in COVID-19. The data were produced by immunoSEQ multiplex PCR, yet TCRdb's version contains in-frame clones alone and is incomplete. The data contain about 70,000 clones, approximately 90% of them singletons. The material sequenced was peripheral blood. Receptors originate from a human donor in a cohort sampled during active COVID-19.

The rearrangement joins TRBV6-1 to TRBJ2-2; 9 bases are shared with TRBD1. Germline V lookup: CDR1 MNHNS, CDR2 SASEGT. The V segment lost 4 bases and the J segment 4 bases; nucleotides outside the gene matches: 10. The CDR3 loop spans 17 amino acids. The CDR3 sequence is CASSGTGTGRSTGELFF. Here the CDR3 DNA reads TGTGCCAGCAGTGGGACCGGGACAGGGAGAAGCACCGGGGAGCTGTTTTTT.

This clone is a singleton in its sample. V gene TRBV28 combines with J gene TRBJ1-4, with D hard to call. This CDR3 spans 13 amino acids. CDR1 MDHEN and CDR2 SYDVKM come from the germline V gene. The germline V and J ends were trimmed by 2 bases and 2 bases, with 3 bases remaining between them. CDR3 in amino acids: CASSLRTNEKLFF. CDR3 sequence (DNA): TGTGCCAGCAGTTTACGGACTAATGAAAAACTGTTTTTT.

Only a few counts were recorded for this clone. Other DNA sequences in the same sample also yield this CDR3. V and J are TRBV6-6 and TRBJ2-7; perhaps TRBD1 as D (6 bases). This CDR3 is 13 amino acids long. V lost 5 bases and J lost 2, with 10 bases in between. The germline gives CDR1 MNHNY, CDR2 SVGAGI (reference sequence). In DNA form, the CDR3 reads TGTGCCAGCAGTCTACAGGGAGCCTACGAGCAGTACTTC. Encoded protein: CASSLQGAYEQYF.

The CDR3 is CASSQAHKVLAGVTETQYF. The CDR3 DNA follows: TGTGCCAGCAGCCAAGCCCATAAAGTCTTGGCGGGAGTAACAGAGACCCAGTACTTC. The J gene is TRBJ2-5, the V gene TRBV3-1 (or the pseudogene TRBV3-2); 7 positions agree with TRBD2. CDR3 length: 19 amino acids. The V and J ends lost 1 base and 4 bases, in that order; junction bases with no gene match: 18. Per the germline V gene, CDR1 is LGHDT and CDR2 is YNNKEL (reference sequence).

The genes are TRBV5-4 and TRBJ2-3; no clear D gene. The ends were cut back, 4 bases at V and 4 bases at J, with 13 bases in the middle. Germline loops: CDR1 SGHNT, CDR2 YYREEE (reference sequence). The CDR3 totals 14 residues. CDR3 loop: CASSPHPVADTQYF. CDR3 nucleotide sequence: TGTGCCAGCAGCCCTCATCCGGTCGCAGATACGCAGTATTTT.

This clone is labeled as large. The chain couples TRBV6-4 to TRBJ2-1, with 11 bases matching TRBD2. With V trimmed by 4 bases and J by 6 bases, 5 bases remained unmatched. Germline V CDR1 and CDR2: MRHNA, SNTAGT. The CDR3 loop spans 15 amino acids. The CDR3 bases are TGTGCCAGCAGTGCACTAGCGGGAGCTTCCAATGAGCAGTTCTTC. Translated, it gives CASSALAGASNEQFF.

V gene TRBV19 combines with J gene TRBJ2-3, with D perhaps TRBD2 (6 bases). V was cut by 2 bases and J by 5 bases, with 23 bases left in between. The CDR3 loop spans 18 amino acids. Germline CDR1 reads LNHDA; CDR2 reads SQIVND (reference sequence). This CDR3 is CASSIMGPRGSLGDTQYF. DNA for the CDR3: TGTGCCAGTAGTATAATGGGACCACGGGGGAGTTTGGGAGATACGCAGTATTTT.

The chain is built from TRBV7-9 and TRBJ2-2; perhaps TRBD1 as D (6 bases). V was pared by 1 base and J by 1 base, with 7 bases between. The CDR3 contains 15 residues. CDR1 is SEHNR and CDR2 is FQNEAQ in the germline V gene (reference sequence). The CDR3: CASSLETGNTGELFF. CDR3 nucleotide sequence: TGTGCCAGCAGCTTAGAGACAGGGAACACCGGGGAGCTGTTTTTT.

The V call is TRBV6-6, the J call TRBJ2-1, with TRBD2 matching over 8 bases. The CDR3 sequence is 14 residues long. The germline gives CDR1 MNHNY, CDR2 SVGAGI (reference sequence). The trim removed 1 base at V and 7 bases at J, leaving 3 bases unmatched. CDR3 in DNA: TGTGCCAGCAGTTACTGGCGGGAGGAGAATGAGCAGTTCTTC. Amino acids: CASSYWREENEQFF.

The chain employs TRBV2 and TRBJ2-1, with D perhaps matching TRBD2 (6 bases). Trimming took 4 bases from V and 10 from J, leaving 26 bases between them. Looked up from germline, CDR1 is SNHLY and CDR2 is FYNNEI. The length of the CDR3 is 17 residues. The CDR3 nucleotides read TGTGCCAGCAGTGTAGCTCGGGAGCAACCAGCCCAACCAGAGCAGTTCTTC. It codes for CASSVAREQPAQPEQFF.

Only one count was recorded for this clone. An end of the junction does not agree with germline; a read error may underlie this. The CDR3 DNA sequence: TGTGCTAGCAGCCAGACCCTTACTATAGGGGAAGAGACCCAGTACTTC. Protein sequence: CASSQTLTIGEETQYF. The V call is TRBV7-7, the J call TRBJ2-5; D is perhaps TRBD1 (5 bases). The CDR3 spans 16 residues. The germline V gene encodes CDR1 SSHAT and CDR2 FNYEAQ (reference sequence).

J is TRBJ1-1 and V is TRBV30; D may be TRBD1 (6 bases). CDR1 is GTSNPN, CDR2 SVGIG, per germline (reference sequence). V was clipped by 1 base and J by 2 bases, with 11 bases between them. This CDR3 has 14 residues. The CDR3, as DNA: TGTGCCTGGAGTGGACAGGTTCGAAACACTGAAGCTTTCTTT. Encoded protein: CAWSGQVRNTEAFF.

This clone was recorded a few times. The CDR3 here is CASSPGVSDEQFF. DNA for the CDR3: TGTGCCAGCAGTCCAGGGGTTTCGGATGAGCAGTTCTTC. V and J are TRBV12-3 or TRBV12-4 and TRBJ2-1, with D possibly matching TRBD1 (6 bases). Trimming took 5 bases from V and 8 from J, leaving 13 bases between them. The CDR3 spans 13 residues.

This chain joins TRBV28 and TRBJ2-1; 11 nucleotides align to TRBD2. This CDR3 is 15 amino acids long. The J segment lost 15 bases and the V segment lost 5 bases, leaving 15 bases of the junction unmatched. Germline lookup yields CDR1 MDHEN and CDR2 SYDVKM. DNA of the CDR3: TGTGCCAGCAGTGGAGGGGGACTAGCGGCCACAAGAAGGTTCTTC. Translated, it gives CASSGGGLAATRRFF. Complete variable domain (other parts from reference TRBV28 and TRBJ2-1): DVKVTQSSRYLVKRTGEKVFLECVQDMDHENMFWYRQDPGLGLRLIYFSYDVKMKEKGDIPEGYSVSREKKERFSLILESASTNQTSMYLCASSGGGLAATRRFFGPGTRLTVL.

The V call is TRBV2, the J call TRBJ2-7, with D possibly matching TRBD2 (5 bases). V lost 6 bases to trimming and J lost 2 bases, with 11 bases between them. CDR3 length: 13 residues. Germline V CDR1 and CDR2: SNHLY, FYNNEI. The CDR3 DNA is TGTGCCAGCAGCCTACGGGAAACCTACGAGCAGTACGTC. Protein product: CASSLRETYEQYV.

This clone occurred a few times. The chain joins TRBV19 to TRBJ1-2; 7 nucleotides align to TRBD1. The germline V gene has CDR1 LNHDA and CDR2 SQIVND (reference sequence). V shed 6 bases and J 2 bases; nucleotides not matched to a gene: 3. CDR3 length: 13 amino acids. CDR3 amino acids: CASSPTGNYGYTF. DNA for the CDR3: TGTGCCAGTAGCCCGACAGGGAACTATGGCTACACCTTC.

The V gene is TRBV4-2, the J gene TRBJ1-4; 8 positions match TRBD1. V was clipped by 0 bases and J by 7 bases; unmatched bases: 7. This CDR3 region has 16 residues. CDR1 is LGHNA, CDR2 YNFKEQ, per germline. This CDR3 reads CASSQDLGTGGEKLFF. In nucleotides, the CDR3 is TGTGCCAGCAGCCAAGATTTGGGGACAGGAGGTGAAAAACTGTTTTTT.

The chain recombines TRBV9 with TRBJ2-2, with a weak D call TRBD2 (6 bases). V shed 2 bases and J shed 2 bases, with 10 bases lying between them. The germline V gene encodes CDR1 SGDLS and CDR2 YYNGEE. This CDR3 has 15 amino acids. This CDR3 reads CASSVTGLNTGELFF. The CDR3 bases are TGTGCCAGCAGCGTGACGGGACTTAACACCGGGGAGCTGTTTTTT.

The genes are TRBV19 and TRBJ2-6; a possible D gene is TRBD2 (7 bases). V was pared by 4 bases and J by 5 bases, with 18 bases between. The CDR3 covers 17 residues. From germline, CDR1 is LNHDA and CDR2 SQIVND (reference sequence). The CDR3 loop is CASSRGGGFLRANVLTF. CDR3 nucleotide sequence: TGTGCCAGTAGTAGAGGGGGGGGTTTCCTTCGGGCCAACGTCCTGACTTTC.

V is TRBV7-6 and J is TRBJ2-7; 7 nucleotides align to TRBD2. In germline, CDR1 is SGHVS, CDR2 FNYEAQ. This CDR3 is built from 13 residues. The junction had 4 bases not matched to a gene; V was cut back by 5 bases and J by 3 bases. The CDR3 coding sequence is TGTGCCAGCAGCCCGGAGCGGGACTACGAGCAGTACTTC. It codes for CASSPERDYEQYF.

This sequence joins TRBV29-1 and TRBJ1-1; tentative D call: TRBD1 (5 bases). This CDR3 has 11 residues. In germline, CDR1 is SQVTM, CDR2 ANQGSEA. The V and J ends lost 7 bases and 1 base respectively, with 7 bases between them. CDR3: CSATGNTEAFF. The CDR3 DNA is TGCAGCGCAACAGGGAACACTGAAGCTTTCTTT.